This TCR beta chain was recorded in a study of T cell repertoires in cytomegalovirus infection. Across the whole study: CMV epitopes in the study were HLA-C-restricted (recently identified) and HLA-B-restricted (well studied).

This clonotype was detected only a few times. Its specificity is unknown. Study-wide results and caveats: Cumulative frequency (of public TCR beta family members) identified carriers of CMV plus the relevant HLA.

The germline gives CDR1 SGHAT, CDR2 FQNNGV. The V end lost 4 bases, the J end lost 3 bases, and 16 bases lay between the germline ends. The CDR3 spans 15 residues. TCRdb independently ran MiXCR on the reads; one entry per CDR3 protein. The sample includes under 130,000 distinct CDR3 sequences, under 55% of them seen just once. The chain links TRBV11-2 to TRBJ2-7, with D unclear. The sample here was CD8+ T cells from cultured PBMCs, taken from culture after CMV antigen stimulation. This TCR came from a human donor in good health (CMV status not recorded). Some clones in this sample may be carry-over from other donors' samples. Written as DNA, the CDR3 is TGTGCCAGCAGCTCGCCCTCAACTACCATCTACGAGCAGTACTTC. Amino acid sequence: CASSSPSTTIYEQYF.